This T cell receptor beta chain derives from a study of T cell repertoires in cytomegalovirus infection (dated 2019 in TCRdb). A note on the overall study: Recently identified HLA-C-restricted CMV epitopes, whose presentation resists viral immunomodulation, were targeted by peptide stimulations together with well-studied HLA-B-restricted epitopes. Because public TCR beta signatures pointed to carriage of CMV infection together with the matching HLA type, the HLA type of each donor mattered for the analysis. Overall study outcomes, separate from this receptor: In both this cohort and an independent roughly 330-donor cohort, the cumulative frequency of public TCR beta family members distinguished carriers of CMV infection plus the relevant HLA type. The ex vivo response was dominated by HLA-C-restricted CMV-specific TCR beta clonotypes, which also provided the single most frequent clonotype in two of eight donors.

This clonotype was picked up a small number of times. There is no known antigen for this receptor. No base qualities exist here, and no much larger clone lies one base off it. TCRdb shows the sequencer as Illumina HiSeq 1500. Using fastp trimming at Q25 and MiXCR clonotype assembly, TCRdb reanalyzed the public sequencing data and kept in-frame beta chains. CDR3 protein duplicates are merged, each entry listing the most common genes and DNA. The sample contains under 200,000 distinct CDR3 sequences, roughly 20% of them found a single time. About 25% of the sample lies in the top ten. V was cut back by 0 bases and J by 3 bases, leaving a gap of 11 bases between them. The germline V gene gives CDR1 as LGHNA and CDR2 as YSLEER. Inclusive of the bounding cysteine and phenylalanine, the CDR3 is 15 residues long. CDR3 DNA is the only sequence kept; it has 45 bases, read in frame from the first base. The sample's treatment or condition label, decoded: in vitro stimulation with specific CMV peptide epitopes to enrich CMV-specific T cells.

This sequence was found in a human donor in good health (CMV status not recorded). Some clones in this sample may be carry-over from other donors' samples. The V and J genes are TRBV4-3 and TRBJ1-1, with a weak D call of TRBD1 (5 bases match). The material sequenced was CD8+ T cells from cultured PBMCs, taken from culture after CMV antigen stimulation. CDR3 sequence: CASSQDPDTYTEAFF. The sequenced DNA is TGCGCCAGCAGCCAAGACCCGGACACCTACACTGAAGCTTTCTTT.